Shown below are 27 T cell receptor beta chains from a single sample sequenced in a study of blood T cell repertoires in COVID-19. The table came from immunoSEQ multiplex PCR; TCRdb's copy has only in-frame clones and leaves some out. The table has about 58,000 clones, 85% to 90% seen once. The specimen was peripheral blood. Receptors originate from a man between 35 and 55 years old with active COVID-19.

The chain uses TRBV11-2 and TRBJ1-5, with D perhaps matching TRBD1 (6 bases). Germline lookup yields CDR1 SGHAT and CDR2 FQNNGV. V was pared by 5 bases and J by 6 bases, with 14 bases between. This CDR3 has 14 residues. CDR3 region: CASSLQGWAQPQHF. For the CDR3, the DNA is TGTGCCAGCAGCCTACAGGGTTGGGCTCAGCCCCAGCATTTT.

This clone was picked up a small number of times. In DNA, the CDR3 is TGTGCCAGCAGGGGGACAGAAACAACCTACAATGAGCAGTTCTTC. Translating it yields CASRGTETTYNEQFF. V gene TRBV6-6 combines with J gene TRBJ2-1; 7 nucleotides line up with TRBD1. Germline values: CDR1 MNHNY, CDR2 SVGAGI (reference sequence). V lost 6 bases to trimming and J lost 2 bases; unmatched junction nucleotides: 7. The CDR3 runs to 15 residues.

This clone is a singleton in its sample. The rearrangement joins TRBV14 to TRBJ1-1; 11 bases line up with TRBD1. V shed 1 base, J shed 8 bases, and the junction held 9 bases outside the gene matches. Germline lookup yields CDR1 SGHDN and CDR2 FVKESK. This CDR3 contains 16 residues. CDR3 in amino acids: CASSQGWTGGKEEAFF. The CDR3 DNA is TGTGCCAGCAGCCAAGGTTGGACAGGGGGCAAAGAAGAAGCTTTCTTT.

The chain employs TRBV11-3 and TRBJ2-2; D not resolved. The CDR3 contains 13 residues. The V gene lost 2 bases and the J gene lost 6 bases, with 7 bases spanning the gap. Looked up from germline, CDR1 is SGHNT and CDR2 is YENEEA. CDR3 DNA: TGTGCCAGCAGCTTAATAGATGCCGGGGAGCTGTTTTTT. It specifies CASSLIDAGELFF.

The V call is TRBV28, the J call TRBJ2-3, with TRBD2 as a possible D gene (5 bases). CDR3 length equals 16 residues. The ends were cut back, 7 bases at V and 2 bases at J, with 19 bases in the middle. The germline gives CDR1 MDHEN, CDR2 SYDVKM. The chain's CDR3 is CASTSGMAVDTDTQYF. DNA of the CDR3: TGTGCCAGCACCTCCGGGATGGCGGTGGACACAGATACGCAGTATTTT.

The CDR3 DNA is TGTGCCAGCAGTGGGGGACTAGCGACTACTCAAGAGACCCAGTACTTC. Encoded protein: CASSGGLATTQETQYF. This rearrangement joins TRBV6-1 to TRBJ2-5, with TRBD2 matching 10 bases. The CDR3 spans 16 residues. The germline V gene encodes CDR1 MNHNS and CDR2 SASEGT. Trimming removed 4 bases from V and 2 bases from J; junction bases left unmatched: 7.

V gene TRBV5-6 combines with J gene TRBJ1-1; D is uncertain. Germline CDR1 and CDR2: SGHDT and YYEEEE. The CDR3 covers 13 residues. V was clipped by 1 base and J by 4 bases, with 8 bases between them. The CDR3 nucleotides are TGTGCCAGCAGCTTGCCGATGGCCACTGAAGCTTTCTTT. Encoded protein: CASSLPMATEAFF.

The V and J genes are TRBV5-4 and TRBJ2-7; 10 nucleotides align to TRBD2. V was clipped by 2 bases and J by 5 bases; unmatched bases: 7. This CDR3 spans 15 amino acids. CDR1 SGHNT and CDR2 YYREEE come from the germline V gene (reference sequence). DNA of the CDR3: TGTGCCAGCAGCTTAGGGAGCGGGAGGGCCAACGAGCAGTACTTC. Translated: CASSLGSGRANEQYF.

The CDR3 here is CASSLEDWGSYEQYF. CDR3 sequence (DNA): TGTGCCAGCAGCTTAGAGGACTGGGGCTCCTACGAGCAGTACTTC. V is TRBV7-9 and J is TRBJ2-7; TRBD2 is a possible D gene (5 bases). Trimming removed 1 base at V and 0 bases at J, with 10 bases between. CDR3 length equals 15 residues. Germline values: CDR1 SEHNR, CDR2 FQNEAQ (reference sequence).

CDR3 sequence (DNA): TGTGCCAGCAGTTCCACAGGGGGCGTGGGGACAGATACGCAGTATTTT. Protein sequence: CASSSTGGVGTDTQYF. The chain recombines TRBV7-2 with TRBJ2-3; TRBD1 matches 9 bases. With V trimmed by 6 bases and J by 3 bases, 10 bases remained unmatched. The CDR3 loop spans 16 amino acids. Germline V CDR1 and CDR2: SGHTA, FQGNSA.

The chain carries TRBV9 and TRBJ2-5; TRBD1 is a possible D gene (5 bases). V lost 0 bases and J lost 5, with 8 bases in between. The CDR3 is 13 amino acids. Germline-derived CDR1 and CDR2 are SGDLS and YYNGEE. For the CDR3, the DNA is TGTGCCAGCAGCGTAGCAGGGTTGGAGACCCAGTACTTC. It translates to CASSVAGLETQYF.

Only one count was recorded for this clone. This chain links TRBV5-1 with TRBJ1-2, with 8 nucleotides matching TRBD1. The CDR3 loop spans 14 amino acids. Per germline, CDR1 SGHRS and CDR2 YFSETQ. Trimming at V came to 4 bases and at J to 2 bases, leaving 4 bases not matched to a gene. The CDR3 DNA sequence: TGCGCCAGCAGCCTCGGACAGGGAAACTATGGCTACACCTTC. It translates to CASSLGQGNYGYTF.

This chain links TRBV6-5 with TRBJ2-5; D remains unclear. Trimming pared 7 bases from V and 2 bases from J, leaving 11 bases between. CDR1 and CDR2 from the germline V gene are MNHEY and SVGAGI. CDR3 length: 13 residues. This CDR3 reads CASTRREQETQYF. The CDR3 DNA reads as TGTGCCAGCACTCGTCGCGAGCAAGAGACCCAGTACTTC.

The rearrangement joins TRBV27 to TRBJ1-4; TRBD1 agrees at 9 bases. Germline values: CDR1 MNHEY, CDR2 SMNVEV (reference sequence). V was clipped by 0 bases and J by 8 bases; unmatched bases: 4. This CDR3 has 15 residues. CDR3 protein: CASSLSWTGAEKLFF. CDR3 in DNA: TGTGCCAGCAGTTTATCGTGGACAGGGGCCGAAAAACTGTTTTTT.

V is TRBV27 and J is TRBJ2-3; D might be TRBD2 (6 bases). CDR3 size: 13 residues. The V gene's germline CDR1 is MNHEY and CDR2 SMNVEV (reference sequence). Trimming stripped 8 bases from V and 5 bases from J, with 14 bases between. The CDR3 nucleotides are TGTGCCAGCGCATTAGCGGTCCGAGATACGCAGTATTTT. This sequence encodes CASALAVRDTQYF.

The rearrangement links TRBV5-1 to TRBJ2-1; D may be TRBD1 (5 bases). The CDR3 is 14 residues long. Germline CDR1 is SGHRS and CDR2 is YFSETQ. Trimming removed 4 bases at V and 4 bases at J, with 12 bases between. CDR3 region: CASSGAGVYNEQFF. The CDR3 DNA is TGCGCCAGCAGCGGGGCTGGGGTATACAATGAGCAGTTCTTC.

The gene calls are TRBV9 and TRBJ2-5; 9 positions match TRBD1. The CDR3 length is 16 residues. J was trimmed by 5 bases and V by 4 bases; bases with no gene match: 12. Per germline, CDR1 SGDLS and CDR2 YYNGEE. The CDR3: CASSSRSQGAWETQYF. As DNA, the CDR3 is TGTGCCAGCAGCTCCCGGTCACAGGGGGCGTGGGAGACCCAGTACTTC.

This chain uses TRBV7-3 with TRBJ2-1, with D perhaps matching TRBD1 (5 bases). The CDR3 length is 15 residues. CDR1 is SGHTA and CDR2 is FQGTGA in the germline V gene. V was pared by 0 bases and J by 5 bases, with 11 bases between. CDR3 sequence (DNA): TGTGCCAGCAGCTTAACGGTCAGGGATCACAATGAGCAGTTCTTC. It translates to CASSLTVRDHNEQFF. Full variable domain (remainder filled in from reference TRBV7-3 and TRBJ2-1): GAGVSQTPSNKVTEKGKYVELRCDPISGHTALYWYRQSLGQGPEFLIYFQGTGAADDSGLPNDRFFAVRPEGSVSTLKIQRTERGDSAVYLCASSLTVRDHNEQFFGPGTRLTVL.

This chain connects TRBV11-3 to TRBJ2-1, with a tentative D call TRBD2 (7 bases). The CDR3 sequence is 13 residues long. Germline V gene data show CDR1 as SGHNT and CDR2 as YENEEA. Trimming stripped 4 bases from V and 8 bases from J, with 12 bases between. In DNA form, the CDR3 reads TGTGCCAGCAGCTCCACGGGGGGCCATGAGCAGTTCTTC. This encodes CASSSTGGHEQFF.

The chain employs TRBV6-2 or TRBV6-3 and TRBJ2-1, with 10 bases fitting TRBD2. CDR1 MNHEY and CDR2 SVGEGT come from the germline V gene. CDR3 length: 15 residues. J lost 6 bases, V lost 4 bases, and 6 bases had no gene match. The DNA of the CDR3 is TGTGCCAGCAGTTTAGCGGGAGGAGTGTCCAATGAGCAGTTCTTC. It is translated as CASSLAGGVSNEQFF.

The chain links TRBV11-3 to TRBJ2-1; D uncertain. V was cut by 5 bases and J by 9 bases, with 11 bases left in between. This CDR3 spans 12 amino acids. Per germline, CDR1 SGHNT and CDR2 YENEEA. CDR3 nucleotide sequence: TGTGCCAGCAGCCACCGCTACGGTGAGCAGTTCTTC. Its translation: CASSHRYGEQFF.

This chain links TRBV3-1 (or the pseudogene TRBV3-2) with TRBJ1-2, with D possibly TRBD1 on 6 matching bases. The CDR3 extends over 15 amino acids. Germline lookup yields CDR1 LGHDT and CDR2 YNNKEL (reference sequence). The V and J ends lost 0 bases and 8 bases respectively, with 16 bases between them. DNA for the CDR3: TGTGCCAGCAGCCAAGATCCGAGGGGGTATGGAGGCTACACCTTC. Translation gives CASSQDPRGYGGYTF.

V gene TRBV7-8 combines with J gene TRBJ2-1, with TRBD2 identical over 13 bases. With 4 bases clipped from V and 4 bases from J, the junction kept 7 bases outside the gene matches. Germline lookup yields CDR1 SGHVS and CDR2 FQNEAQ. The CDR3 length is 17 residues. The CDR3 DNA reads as TGTGCCAGCAGCTCCTGGACTAGCGGGAGTAGGTACAATGAGCAGTTCTTC. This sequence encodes CASSSWTSGSRYNEQFF.

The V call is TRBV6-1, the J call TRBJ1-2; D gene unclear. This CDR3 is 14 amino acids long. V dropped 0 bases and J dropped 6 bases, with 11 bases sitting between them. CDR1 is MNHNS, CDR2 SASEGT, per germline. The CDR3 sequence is CASSEARGRDGYTF. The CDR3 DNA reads TGTGCCAGCAGTGAAGCCCGAGGGAGAGATGGCTACACCTTC.

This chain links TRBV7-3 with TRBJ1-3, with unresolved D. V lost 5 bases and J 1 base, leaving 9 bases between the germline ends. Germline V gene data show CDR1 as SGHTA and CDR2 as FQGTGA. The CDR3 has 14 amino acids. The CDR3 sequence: CASSPEGSGNTIYF. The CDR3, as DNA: TGTGCCAGCAGCCCCGAGGGATCTGGAAACACCATATATTTT.

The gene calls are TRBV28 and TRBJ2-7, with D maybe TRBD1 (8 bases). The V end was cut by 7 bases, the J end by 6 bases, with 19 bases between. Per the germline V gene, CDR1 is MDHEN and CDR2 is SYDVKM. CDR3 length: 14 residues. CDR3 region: CASTRNRGEGEQYF. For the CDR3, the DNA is TGTGCCAGCACCCGGAACAGGGGGGAGGGCGAGCAGTACTTC.

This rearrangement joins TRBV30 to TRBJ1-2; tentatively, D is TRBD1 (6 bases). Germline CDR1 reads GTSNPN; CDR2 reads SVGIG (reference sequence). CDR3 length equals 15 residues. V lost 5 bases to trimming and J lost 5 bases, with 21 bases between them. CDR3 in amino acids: CAWFSRAGEEYGYTF. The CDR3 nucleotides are TGTGCCTGGTTCTCCCGGGCAGGGGAAGAATATGGCTACACCTTC.